A single sample gave rise to the 25 T cell receptor beta chains below, sequenced in a study of PD-L1 blockade in urothelial cancer. Assay: immunoSEQ multiplex PCR; the TCRdb copy retains only in-frame clones and omits some. The data hold approximately 100,000 clones, with roughly nine tenths observed a single time. Sequenced here: PBMCs, sampled around atezolizumab (anti-PD-L1) treatment. These receptors were collected from a woman aged 80 or older with urothelial cancer.

The gene calls are TRBV28 and TRBJ1-1; 10 positions agree with TRBD1. This CDR3 is 13 amino acids long. Trimming cost V 6 bases and J 11 bases; bases outside gene matches: 9. The germline CDR1 and CDR2 sequences are MDHEN and SYDVKM. The CDR3 nucleotides are TGTGCCAGCAGCCTAGACAGGGGGCGTGGGGCTTTCTTT. Residues: CASSLDRGRGAFF.

The genes are TRBV9 and TRBJ2-1; maybe TRBD2 (7 bases). The CDR3 contains 14 residues. The germline gives CDR1 SGDLS, CDR2 YYNGEE. The V end was cut by 7 bases, the J end by 7 bases, with 18 bases between. CDR3 protein: CASGLLGGGNEQFF. DNA of the CDR3: TGTGCCAGCGGCCTTCTAGGGGGAGGGAATGAGCAGTTCTTC. The variable domain in full, with the rest retrieved from reference TRBV9 and TRBJ2-1, is DSGVTQTPKHLITATGQRVTLRCSPRSGDLSVYWYQQSLDQGLQFLIQYYNGEERAKGNILERFSAQQFPDLHSELNLSSLELGDSALYFCASGLLGGGNEQFFGPGTRLTVL.

The chain has TRBV6-5 and TRBJ1-4, with 8 bases aligning to TRBD1. The germline CDR1 and CDR2 sequences are MNHEY and SVGAGI. J was trimmed by 7 bases and V by 2 bases; bases with no gene match: 6. CDR3 length equals 15 residues. The DNA for the CDR3 is TGTGCCAGCAGTTACGCGCAGGGGGCGTTTGAAAAACTGTTTTTT. Protein: CASSYAQGAFEKLFF.

The chain couples TRBV10-3 to TRBJ1-5; D gene ambiguous. Trimming shortened V by 0 bases and J by 11 bases, and 8 bases separated the two germline ends. CDR3 size: 12 residues. Germline CDR1 and CDR2: ENHRY and SYGVKD. The CDR3 sequence: CAISESSGAQHF. DNA for the CDR3: TGTGCCATCAGTGAGTCGTCGGGAGCCCAGCATTTT.

V usage is TRBV18 and J usage is TRBJ2-1; D is unclear. This CDR3 has 15 residues. V was pared by 2 bases and J by 2 bases, with 10 bases between. Germline assignment: CDR1 KGHSH and CDR2 LQKENI. CDR3 residues: CASSPIPSAYNEQFF. The CDR3, as DNA: TGTGCCAGCTCACCAATCCCCTCTGCCTACAATGAGCAGTTCTTC.

In DNA, the CDR3 is TGTGCCAGCAGTACGGGAGTTTCGGGAGATACGCAGTATTTT. Protein sequence: CASSTGVSGDTQYF. The chain recombines TRBV6-5 with TRBJ2-3; perhaps TRBD2 as D (6 bases). V was clipped by 5 bases and J by 5 bases, with 14 bases between them. The CDR3 has 14 amino acids. Per the germline V gene, CDR1 is MNHEY and CDR2 is SVGAGI.

V usage is TRBV19 and J usage is TRBJ1-5; 7 nucleotides match TRBD1. This CDR3 comprises 14 residues. Germline-derived CDR1 and CDR2 are LNHDA and SQIVND (reference sequence). After removal of 6 bases from V and 6 bases from J, the junction contained 8 bases not matched to a gene. The CDR3 nucleotides are TGTGCCAGTAGCGTCGGGACAGCCGGTCAGCCCCAGCATTTT. Its protein is CASSVGTAGQPQHF.

J is TRBJ2-1 and V is TRBV5-1; 8 positions match TRBD2. The V gene's germline CDR1 is SGHRS and CDR2 YFSETQ. V dropped 7 bases and J dropped 7; count of bases not matched to a gene: 7. This CDR3 has 13 amino acids. CDR3 nucleotides: TGCGCCAGCGGAAGCGGGAGTACGAATGAGCAGTTCTTC. This encodes CASGSGSTNEQFF.

This chain uses TRBV15 with TRBJ2-1, with 7 bases matching TRBD2. CDR3 length: 14 residues. V gave up 5 bases and J gave up 5 bases; unmatched junction bases: 6. Germline-derived CDR1 and CDR2 are LNHNV and YYDKDF (reference sequence). Here the CDR3 DNA reads TGTGCCACCAGCGTCGGACTAGTTGACAATGAGCAGTTCTTC. Its protein is CATSVGLVDNEQFF.

The chain is built from TRBV5-5 and TRBJ2-7; TRBD1 agrees at 11 bases. V lost 4 bases to trimming and J lost 6 bases; unmatched junction nucleotides: 6. CDR1 is SGHKS and CDR2 is YYEKEE in the germline V gene (reference sequence). The CDR3 is made up of 14 amino acids. CDR3 protein: CASSRPGQGVEQYF. CDR3 nucleotide sequence: TGTGCCAGCAGCCGACCGGGACAGGGGGTCGAGCAGTACTTC.

The V and J genes are TRBV18 and TRBJ1-1; maybe TRBD1 (6 bases). V shed 3 bases and J shed 1 base, with 18 bases lying between them. CDR3 length equals 17 residues. Germline V CDR1 and CDR2: KGHSH, LQKENI. The CDR3 reads CASSPVQGWGGNTEAFF. The CDR3 DNA reads as TGTGCCAGCTCACCGGTACAGGGATGGGGGGGGAACACTGAAGCTTTCTTT. Complete variable domain (other parts from reference TRBV18 and TRBJ1-1): NAGVMQNPRHLVRRRGQEARLRCSPMKGHSHVYWYRQLPEEGLKFMVYLQKENIIDESGMPKERFSAEFPKEGPSILRIQQVVRGDSAAYFCASSPVQGWGGNTEAFFGQGTRLTVV.

This chain connects TRBV14 to TRBJ2-7; a possible D gene is TRBD2 (5 bases). Trimming removed 4 bases at V and 2 bases at J, with 9 bases between. Germline values: CDR1 SGHDN, CDR2 FVKESK. The CDR3 has 13 residues. As DNA, the CDR3 is TGTGCCAGCAGCCTGAGCGGTCCCTACGAGCAGTACTTC. Its protein is CASSLSGPYEQYF.

This rearrangement joins TRBV30 to TRBJ1-1; TRBD1 might be the D (5 bases). Trimming shortened V by 8 bases and J by 4 bases, and 14 bases separated the two germline ends. The length of the CDR3 is 12 residues. The germline V gene encodes CDR1 GTSNPN and CDR2 SVGIG (reference sequence). The CDR3 protein is CALTRGGTEAFF. As DNA, the CDR3 is TGTGCCCTAACCCGGGGGGGCACTGAAGCTTTCTTT.

This rearrangement joins TRBV15 to TRBJ2-2; 12 nucleotides agree with TRBD2. The germline CDR1 and CDR2 sequences are LNHNV and YYDKDF (reference sequence). The CDR3 is 15 residues long. The V and J ends lost 3 bases and 8 bases, in that order; junction bases with no gene match: 4. CDR3 sequence: CATSSGLAGKGELFF. The CDR3 bases are TGTGCCACCAGCAGCGGACTAGCGGGAAAGGGGGAGCTGTTTTTT.

The chain is built from TRBV11-2 and TRBJ2-2, with 15 bases fitting TRBD2. CDR1 is SGHAT, CDR2 FQNNGV, per germline. This CDR3 spans 18 amino acids. Trimming cost V 5 bases and J 7 bases; bases outside gene matches: 11. CDR3 sequence (DNA): TGTGCCAGCAGCCCAGGACTAGCGGGAGGGCCGGGTGGCGGGGAGCTGTTTTTT. It translates to CASSPGLAGGPGGGELFF.

The CDR3 DNA is TGTGCCAGCAGTTACCTGAAAGGACAGGGCTACACTGAAGCTTTCTTT. Residues: CASSYLKGQGYTEAFF. V and J are TRBV6-5 and TRBJ1-1, with TRBD1 matching 8 bases. The CDR3 spans 16 residues. The V gene's germline CDR1 is MNHEY and CDR2 SVGAGI. Trimming removed 2 bases from V and 3 bases from J; junction bases left unmatched: 8.

The chain recombines TRBV7-3 with TRBJ1-1; TRBD1 matches at 8 bases. The germline V gene has CDR1 SGHTA and CDR2 FQGTGA. The CDR3 totals 17 residues. V dropped 5 bases and J dropped 0; count of bases not matched to a gene: 11. CDR3 bases: TGTGCCAGCAGCCTAGCCCCGCAGGGGGCCATGAACACTGAAGCTTTCTTT. This sequence encodes CASSLAPQGAMNTEAFF.

The V and J genes are TRBV5-1 and TRBJ2-1; 8 nucleotides line up with TRBD2. The CDR3 is 17 residues long. The V and J ends lost 0 bases and 8 bases, in that order; junction bases with no gene match: 13. Germline V lookup: CDR1 SGHRS, CDR2 YFSETQ. CDR3 sequence: CASSLEASGPGGHEQFF. The CDR3 DNA is TGCGCCAGCAGCTTGGAGGCTAGCGGGCCCGGGGGGCATGAGCAGTTCTTC.

This clone was detected only once. The chain recombines TRBV27 with TRBJ2-1; 13 nucleotides line up with TRBD2. The V gene end was trimmed by 5 bases and the J gene end by 1 base; junction bases not matched to a gene: 2. The CDR3 totals 16 residues. Germline CDR1 is MNHEY and CDR2 is SMNVEV (reference sequence). In nucleotides, the CDR3 is TGTGCCAGCAGTGGGACTAGCGGGGAATCCTACAATGAGCAGTTCTTC. It translates to CASSGTSGESYNEQFF.

The chain is built from TRBV7-6 and TRBJ2-7; TRBD2 matches at 14 bases. The germline CDR1 and CDR2 sequences are SGHVS and FNYEAQ. J gave up 1 base and V 5 bases, and 7 bases lay outside the gene matches. This CDR3 comprises 17 residues. This CDR3 reads CASSLTSGRGRSYEQYF. In DNA form, the CDR3 reads TGTGCCAGCAGCCTGACTAGCGGGAGGGGCCGTTCCTACGAGCAGTACTTC.

This sequence joins TRBV28 and TRBJ2-1; 7 positions match TRBD2. CDR3 size: 15 residues. Germline CDR1 MDHEN, CDR2 SYDVKM. J lost 6 bases, V lost 3 bases, and 8 bases had no gene match. The CDR3 bases are TGTGCCAGCAGTTTTGGCGGGGGTATGGTCAATGAGCAGTTCTTC. This translates into CASSFGGGMVNEQFF.

This chain joins TRBV9 and TRBJ2-7; D gene ambiguous. Trimming pared 4 bases from V and 2 bases from J, leaving 22 bases between. This CDR3 is 17 amino acids long. Germline lookup yields CDR1 SGDLS and CDR2 YYNGEE. The CDR3 nucleotides read TGTGCCAGCAGCCCTCACTACCAAGACTCCTTCCCCTACGAGCAGTACTTC. This codes for CASSPHYQDSFPYEQYF. The variable domain in full, with the rest retrieved from reference TRBV9 and TRBJ2-7, is DSGVTQTPKHLITATGQRVTLRCSPRSGDLSVYWYQQSLDQGLQFLIQYYNGEERAKGNILERFSAQQFPDLHSELNLSSLELGDSALYFCASSPHYQDSFPYEQYFGPGTRLTVT.

The chain couples TRBV19 to TRBJ1-3; tentative D call: TRBD1 (5 bases). Per the germline V gene, CDR1 is LNHDA and CDR2 is SQIVND (reference sequence). V gave up 5 bases and J gave up 1 base, with 9 bases separating them. The CDR3 extends over 14 amino acids. This CDR3 is CASSRRASGNTIYF. The CDR3 bases are TGTGCCAGTAGTCGCAGGGCTTCTGGAAACACCATATATTTT.

This chain connects TRBV19 to TRBJ2-5; perhaps TRBD2 as D (6 bases). The CDR3 loop spans 13 amino acids. CDR1 and CDR2 from the germline V gene are LNHDA and SQIVND (reference sequence). V lost 6 bases, J lost 1 base, and 9 bases lay in between. The CDR3 DNA follows: TGTGCCAGTAGCGGTAGCGGCCAAGAGACCCAGTACTTC. Residues: CASSGSGQETQYF.

The J gene is TRBJ1-3, the V gene TRBV6-6, with no clear D. The germline CDR1 and CDR2 sequences are MNHNY and SVGAGI (reference sequence). The CDR3 runs to 12 residues. V lost 0 bases and J lost 8, with 5 bases in between. The CDR3 sequence is CASSYSADTIYF. CDR3 DNA sequence: TGTGCCAGCAGTTACTCGGCGGACACCATATATTTT.